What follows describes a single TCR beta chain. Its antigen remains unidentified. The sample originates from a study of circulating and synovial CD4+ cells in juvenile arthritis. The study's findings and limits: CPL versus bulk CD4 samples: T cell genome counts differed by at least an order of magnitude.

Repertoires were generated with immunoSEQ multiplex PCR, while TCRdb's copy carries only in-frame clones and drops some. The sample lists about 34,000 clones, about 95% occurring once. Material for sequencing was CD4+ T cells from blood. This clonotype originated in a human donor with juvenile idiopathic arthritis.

CDR3 protein: CASSEFGGGHSSYNEQFF. As DNA, the CDR3 is TGTGCCAGCAGTGAATTTGGGGGGGGACATAGCTCCTACAATGAGCAGTTCTTC. The chain links TRBV25-1 to TRBJ2-1; TRBD2 might be the D (7 bases). Germline CDR1 is MGHDK and CDR2 is SYGVNS. With 1 base removed from V and 0 bases from J, the gap between germline ends came to 16 bases. The CDR3 totals 18 residues.